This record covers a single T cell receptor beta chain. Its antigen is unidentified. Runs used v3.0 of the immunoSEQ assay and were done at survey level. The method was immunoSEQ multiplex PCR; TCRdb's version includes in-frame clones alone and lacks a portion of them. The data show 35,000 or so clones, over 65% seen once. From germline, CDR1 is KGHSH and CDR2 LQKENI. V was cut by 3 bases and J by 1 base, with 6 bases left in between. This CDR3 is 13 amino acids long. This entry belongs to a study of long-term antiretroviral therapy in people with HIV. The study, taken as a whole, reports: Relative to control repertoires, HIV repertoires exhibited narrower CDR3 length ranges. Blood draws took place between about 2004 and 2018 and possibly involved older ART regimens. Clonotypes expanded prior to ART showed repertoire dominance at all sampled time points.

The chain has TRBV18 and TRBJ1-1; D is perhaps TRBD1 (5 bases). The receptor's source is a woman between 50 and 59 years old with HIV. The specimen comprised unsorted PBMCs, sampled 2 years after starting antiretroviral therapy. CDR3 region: CASSPGQNTEAFF. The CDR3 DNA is TGTGCCAGCTCACCTGGACAGAACACTGAAGCTTTCTTT. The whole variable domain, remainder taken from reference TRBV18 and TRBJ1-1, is NAGVMQNPRHLVRRRGQEARLRCSPMKGHSHVYWYRQLPEEGLKFMVYLQKENIIDESGMPKERFSAEFPKEGPSILRIQQVVRGDSAAYFCASSPGQNTEAFFGQGTRLTVV.